This is a list of T cell receptor beta chains from one sample in a study of shared clonotypes between healthy human individuals. Sequencing used immunoSEQ multiplex PCR; TCRdb keeps in-frame clones, though not all of them. The data show about 490,000 clones, roughly 85% seen once. Source material: PBMCs. The receptor set was obtained from a woman aged 40 to 50 in good health. Some clones in this sample may be carry-over from other donors' samples. The CDR3 runs from the conserved cysteine through the conserved F or W. A D gene is named only where the DNA matches it firmly. Size tells how often a clone was seen (once, few, many) or the class of an expanded clone, and some rows leave it out.

>TRBJ1-3|13|TRBV7-2|.|.
CASSLYIGNTIYF
TGTGCCAGCAGCTTATATATTGGAAACACCATATATTTT
>TRBJ2-7|12|TRBV5-4|.|.
CASSLDNYEQYF
TGTGCCAGCAGCTTGGACAACTACGAGCAGTACTTC
>TRBJ1-1|10|TRBV20-1|.|once
CSARVTEAFF
TGCAGTGCGCGGGTTACTGAAGCTTTCTTT
>TRBJ1-5|14|TRBV7-9|.|.
CASSASGVNQPQHF
TGTGCCAGCAGCGCGTCAGGGGTAAATCAGCCCCAGCATTTT
>TRBJ2-2|13|TRBV2|.|.
CASRPEGIGELFF
TGTGCCAGCAGGCCAGAGGGGATAGGGGAGCTGTTTTTT
>TRBJ2-1|11|TRBV10-3|.|.
CANGRRNEQFF
TGTGCAAATGGCCGGCGGAATGAGCAGTTCTTC
>TRBJ2-7|14|TRBV30|TRBD1|.
CAHTTPGGAYEQYF
TGTGCCCACACGACCCCAGGGGGCGCCTACGAGCAGTACTTC
>TRBJ2-1|16|TRBV7-2|TRBD2|.
CASSLFAPGGYNEQFF
TGTGCCAGCAGCTTATTTGCCCCGGGGGGCTACAATGAGCAGTTCTTC
>TRBJ2-6|14|TRBV6-1|.|.
CASSGVSGANVLTF
TGTGCCAGCAGTGGGGTTTCCGGGGCCAACGTCCTGACTTTC
>TRBJ2-5|12|TRBV5-1|.|.
CASSEVWETQYF
TGCGCCAGCAGCGAGGTGTGGGAGACCCAGTACTTC
>TRBJ2-7|15|TRBV28|TRBD2|.
CASSFGLAGNYEQYF
TGTGCCAGCAGTTTCGGTCTAGCGGGCAACTACGAGCAGTACTTC
>TRBJ2-5|19|TRBV6-1|TRBD1|.
CASSEAPKTGVGKQETQYF
TGTGCCAGCAGTGAAGCGCCTAAAACAGGGGTGGGGAAGCAAGAGACCCAGTACTTC
>TRBJ1-2|11|TRBV20-1|.|.
CSGDGEYGYTF
TGCAGTGGGGACGGAGAATATGGCTACACCTTC
>TRBJ2-7|15|TRBV7-9|.|.
CASSLVGDSGYEQYF
TGTGCCAGCAGCTTAGTCGGCGATAGCGGCTACGAGCAGTACTTC
>TRBJ2-2|13|TRBV29-1|TRBD2|.
CSLSSGRAGELFF
TGCAGCCTTAGTAGCGGGAGGGCTGGGGAGCTGTTTTTT
>TRBJ1-2|14|TRBV27|TRBD1|few
CASSLHGTAYGYTF
TGTGCCAGCAGTTTACACGGGACAGCCTATGGCTACACCTTC
>TRBJ1-4|11|TRBV29-1|.|.
CSVSHYEKLFF
TGCAGCGTTTCTCATTATGAAAAACTGTTTTTT
>TRBJ1-1|15|TRBV6-1|.|.
CASRKKGGAGTEAFF
TGTGCCAGCAGAAAGAAGGGGGGCGCGGGCACTGAAGCTTTCTTT
>TRBJ2-7|14|TRBV18|TRBD1|.
CASSPRGQLYEQYF
TGTGCCAGCTCACCAAGGGGACAGCTCTACGAGCAGTACTTC
>TRBJ2-3|16|TRBV4-3|TRBD1|.
CASSAYTGGGTDTQYF
TGCGCCAGCAGCGCTTACACAGGGGGAGGCACAGATACGCAGTATTTT
>TRBJ2-1|15|TRBV5-6|.|.
CASSSSGGVYNEQFF
TGTGCCAGCAGCTCGAGTGGGGGCGTTTACAATGAGCAGTTCTTC
>TRBJ2-1|16|TRBV10-3|TRBD2|.
CAISWSGSGTYNEQFF
TGTGCCATCAGTTGGTCTGGTAGCGGGACCTACAATGAGCAGTTCTTC
>TRBJ2-1|16|TRBV27|.|.
CASSQGSGSSYNEQFF
TGTGCCAGCAGTCAAGGGTCCGGGAGCTCCTACAATGAGCAGTTCTTC
>TRBJ2-3|14|TRBV5-1|.|.
CASSLGTITDTQYF
TGCGCCAGCAGCTTAGGGACAATCACAGATACGCAGTATTTT
>TRBJ2-3|14|TRBV10-3|TRBD2|.
CANLAGVSTDTQYF
TGTGCCAATTTAGCGGGAGTGTCGACAGATACGCAGTATTTT
>TRBJ2-7|14|TRBV5-1|.|.
CASSAREYSYEQYF
TGCGCCAGCAGCGCGAGGGAATACTCCTACGAGCAGTACTTC
>TRBJ2-1|16|TRBV7-2|.|.
CASSPPFPPGTSEQFF
TGTGCCAGCAGCCCCCCGTTCCCTCCCGGGACATCGGAGCAGTTCTTC
>TRBJ2-2|14|TRBV27|.|.
CASSPRTDTGELFF
TGTGCCAGCAGTCCCCGGACAGACACCGGGGAGCTGTTTTTT
>TRBJ2-1|14|TRBV28|.|.
CASSTASSYNEQFF
TGTGCCAGTTCGACGGCGAGCTCCTACAATGAGCAGTTCTTC
>TRBJ1-2|13|TRBV5-1|.|few
CASSLEPGSGYTF
TGCGCCAGCAGCTTGGAGCCAGGCTCTGGCTACACCTTC
>TRBJ2-7|14|TRBV2|.|.
CASSAPRGLYEQYF
TGTGCCAGCAGTGCCCCTAGGGGGTTGTACGAGCAGTACTTC
>TRBJ2-5|13|TRBV15|.|.
CATSTRGLVAQYF
TGTGCCACCAGCACACGGGGGCTGGTGGCCCAGTACTTC
>TRBJ2-2|14|TRBV19|.|.
CASSPWVSTGELFF
TGTGCCAGTAGTCCGTGGGTGAGCACCGGGGAGCTGTTTTTT
>TRBJ1-2|12|TRBV6-6|.|.
CASSYSGNGYTF
TGTGCCAGCAGTTATTCAGGGAATGGCTACACCTTC
>TRBJ1-2|13|TRBV28|TRBD1|once
CASSRDRAGGYTF
TGTGCCAGCAGTCGTGACAGGGCTGGGGGCTACACCTTC
>TRBJ1-3|14|TRBV11-2|.|.
CASSARLVKGELHF
TGTGCCAGCAGCGCGAGATTAGTAAAGGGGGAGTTACATTTT
>TRBJ1-4|12|TRBV30|.|.
CAWTQTNEKLFF
TGTGCCTGGACACAGACCAATGAAAAACTGTTTTTT
>TRBJ2-5|16|TRBV5-6|TRBD1|once
CASSLGGGQHQETQYF
TGTGCCAGCAGCTTGGGAGGGGGACAGCACCAAGAGACCCAGTACTTC
>TRBJ2-5|13|TRBV7-6|.|.
CASSLGEFETQYF
TGTGCCAGCAGCTTAGGGGAGTTTGAGACCCAGTACTTC
>TRBJ2-5|17|TRBV5-1|TRBD2|.
CASSQRTSGRIQETQYF
TGCGCCAGCAGTCAGCGGACTAGCGGGAGGATCCAAGAGACCCAGTACTTC
>TRBJ1-5|15|TRBV15|.|.
CATSRDRLYGQPQHF
TGTGCCACCAGCAGAGATCGACTCTACGGTCAGCCCCAGCATTTT
>TRBJ2-1|14|TRBV19|TRBD2|.
CASSRSSGRHEQFF
TGTGCCAGTAGTAGGTCTAGCGGGAGGCATGAGCAGTTCTTC
>TRBJ2-1|11|TRBV20-1|.|once
CSAARWDEQFF
TGCAGTGCCGCCAGGTGGGACGAGCAGTTCTTC
>TRBJ2-3|13|TRBV30|.|.
CAFDFPPTDTQYF
TGTGCCTTCGACTTCCCGCCCACAGATACGCAGTATTTT
>TRBJ1-1|13|TRBV11-2|TRBD1|few
CASSSRDRASAFF
TGTGCCAGCAGCTCACGGGACAGGGCTTCGGCTTTCTTT
>TRBJ2-3|14|TRBV11-2|.|many
CASSLYSGTDTQYF
TGTGCCAGCAGCTTATATTCCGGCACAGATACGCAGTATTTT
>TRBJ2-1|15|TRBV4-1|TRBD1|.
CASSQAQGAHNEQFF
TGCGCCAGCAGCCAAGCACAGGGGGCACACAATGAGCAGTTCTTC
>TRBJ1-1|15|TRBV10-1|.|.
CASSGAGTPATEAFF
TGCGCCAGCAGTGGGGCCGGGACACCGGCCACTGAAGCTTTCTTT
>TRBJ1-4|14|TRBV11-2|TRBD1|.
CASRRDRFNEKLFF
TGTGCCAGCAGGAGGGACAGGTTTAATGAAAAACTGTTTTTT
>TRBJ1-1|13|TRBV5-1|.|many
CASSLELNTEAFF
TGCGCCAGCAGCTTAGAGTTGAACACTGAAGCTTTCTTT
>TRBJ2-7|15|TRBV9|TRBD2|.
CAIPGRGRVSYEQYF
TGTGCCATCCCAGGGCGCGGGAGGGTCTCCTACGAGCAGTACTTC
>TRBJ2-7|14|TRBV27|.|.
CASSLSGREDEQYF
TGTGCCAGCAGTTTATCGGGCAGGGAAGATGAGCAGTACTTC
>TRBJ2-1|17|TRBV11-2|TRBD2|.
CASSLEISGRSYNEQFF
TGTGCCAGCAGCTTAGAGATAAGCGGGAGGTCTTACAATGAGCAGTTCTTC
>TRBJ2-3|15|TRBV9|.|once
CASSVARRDSDTQYF
TGTGCCAGCAGCGTAGCCCGCCGGGACTCAGATACGCAGTATTTT
>TRBJ1-2|16|TRBV13|TRBD1|.
CASSLAEGQGDYGYTF
TGTGCCAGCAGCCTAGCGGAGGGACAGGGGGACTATGGCTACACCTTC